These 3 T cell receptor beta chains came from one sample sequenced in a study of T cell repertoires in cytomegalovirus infection. TCRdb independently ran MiXCR on the reads; one entry per CDR3 protein. The sample lists approximately 990,000 distinct CDR3 sequences; roughly 30% were seen once. The antigens of these receptors remain unknown. The starting material was cultured CD8+ T cells from PBMCs, obtained from culture after CMV antigen stimulation. Source of these receptors: a human donor in good health (CMV status not recorded). Some clones in this sample may be carry-over from other donors' samples.

The chain carries TRBV10-1 and TRBJ2-3; D is unclear. Germline lookup yields CDR1 WNHNN and CDR2 SYGVQD (reference sequence). The CDR3 extends over 14 amino acids. The germline V and J ends were trimmed by 4 bases and 1 base, with 9 bases remaining between them. The CDR3 sequence: CASSALTGTDTQYF. CDR3 coding DNA: TGCGCCAGCAGTGCACTGACTGGCACAGATACGCAGTATTTT.

This rearrangement joins TRBV6-5 to TRBJ2-6, with a possible D match to TRBD1 (5 bases). CDR3 size: 17 residues. Trimming shortened V by 2 bases and J by 2 bases, and 13 bases separated the two germline ends. Germline CDR1 and CDR2: MNHEY and SVGAGI. DNA of the CDR3: TGTGCCAGCAGTTACCCTGACAGCGCGACTGGGGCCAACGTCCTGACTTTC. Residues: CASSYPDSATGANVLTF.

The chain uses TRBV7-9 and TRBJ2-1; TRBD2 aligns across 8 bases. V lost 4 bases to trimming and J lost 8 bases; unmatched junction nucleotides: 7. The CDR3 consists of 14 residues. Germline V gives CDR1 SEHNR, CDR2 FQNEAQ (reference sequence). The CDR3 coding sequence is TGTGCCAGCAGCTGGGGTAGCGGGGAGGATGAGCAGTTCTTC. Protein product: CASSWGSGEDEQFF. Full variable domain (rest looked up from reference TRBV7-9 and TRBJ2-1): DTGVSQNPRHKITKRGQNVTFRCDPISEHNRLYWYRQTLGQGPEFLTYFQNEAQLEKSRLLSDRFSAERPKGSFSTLEIQRTEQGDSAMYLCASSWGSGEDEQFFGPGTRLTVL.